These 16 T cell receptor beta chains were all obtained from the same sample, sequenced in a study of post-analysis software for immune sequencing data (dated by TCRdb to about 2015). The full study reports these points: Several TRBV segments, including TRBV5-6, TRBV5-1 and TRBV20-1, were significantly more frequent in patients than controls.

The library relied on PCR. The reads were generated on an Illumina HiSeq 2500. To reduce PCR and sequencing biases, unique molecular identifiers were incorporated into the TCR beta cDNA libraries. In TCRdb, the public reads were trimmed at Q25 with fastp and aligned with MiXCR, with productive beta chains retained. One record per CDR3 amino acid sequence lists the most common genes and DNA. This sample is represented by about 540,000 distinct CDR3 sequences; around a third of them were singletons. The top ten hold about 6% of the sample. The antigens for these receptors are not known. Input material: blood. Receptors originate from a girl aged 2-17 years with multiple sclerosis.

The genes are TRBV6-5 and TRBJ2-2; a possible D gene is TRBD1 (6 bases). CDR1 is MNHEY, CDR2 SVGAGI, per germline. CDR3 size: 16 residues. The V end lost 5 bases, the J end lost 0 bases, and 13 bases lay between the germline ends. The CDR3 protein is CASSPGGGPNTGELFF. For the CDR3, the DNA is TGTGCCAGCAGTCCGGGTGGGGGCCCGAACACCGGGGAGCTGTTTTTT.

This clonotype turned up a few times. The V gene is TRBV12-3 or TRBV12-4, the J gene TRBJ2-1; D is perhaps TRBD1 or TRBD2 (5 bases each). The V end lost 7 bases, the J end lost 7 bases, and 11 bases lay between the germline ends. The CDR3 contains 12 residues. CDR3 DNA sequence: TGTGCCAGCACGCCGGGGCCGAATGAGCAGTTCTTC. Residues: CASTPGPNEQFF.

The table lists this clonotype with a few counts. The chain combines TRBV2 with TRBJ2-7; 9 bases match TRBD2. Trimming removed 6 bases from V and 3 bases from J; junction bases left unmatched: 6. CDR1 and CDR2 (germline): SNHLY, FYNNEI. CDR3 length: 14 residues. CDR3 coding DNA: TGTGCCAGCAGCGGGCTAGCGGGGAACTACGAGCAGTACTTC. Translating it yields CASSGLAGNYEQYF.

The J gene is TRBJ1-1, the V gene TRBV5-1; D possibly corresponds to TRBD1 (6 bases). CDR1 SGHRS and CDR2 YFSETQ come from the germline V gene. V lost 0 bases to trimming and J lost 3 bases, with 9 bases between them. This CDR3 contains 14 residues. As DNA, the CDR3 is TGCGCCAGCAGCTTGGCAAGGACAGACACTGAAGCTTTCTTT. It translates to CASSLARTDTEAFF. Using reference TRBV5-1 and TRBJ1-1 for the parts outside the CDR3, the full variable domain is KAGVTQTPRYLIKTRGQQVTLSCSPISGHRSVSWYQQTPGQGLQFLFEYFSETQRNKGNFPGRFSGRQFSNSRSEMNVSTLELGDSALYLCASSLARTDTEAFFGQGTRLTVV.

This clonotype was found a few times. The J gene is TRBJ2-7, the V gene TRBV6-5; perhaps TRBD2 as D (6 bases). Germline CDR1 reads MNHEY; CDR2 reads SVGAGI. V was shortened by 0 bases and J by 6 bases, with 18 bases between the two germline ends. CDR3 length equals 16 residues. The CDR3 coding sequence is TGTGCCAGCAGTTACTCTGCTTCTGGTGGGGGAGGCGAGCAGTACTTC. This sequence encodes CASSYSASGGGGEQYF.

Of note for this clonotype: Just one base apart from a much larger clone, this may be a read error. The chain joins TRBV7-9 to TRBJ2-1; TRBD2 agrees at 10 bases. Germline lookup yields CDR1 SEHNR and CDR2 FQNEAQ (reference sequence). This CDR3 is 15 amino acids long. The CDR3 spells CANSLEVLAGAGLFF. In DNA, the CDR3 is TGTGCCAACAGCTTAGAGGTCCTAGCGGGGGCCGGCTTGTTCTTC.

J is TRBJ2-3 and V is TRBV28, with 7 bases identical to TRBD1. This CDR3 spans 13 amino acids. The germline gives CDR1 MDHEN, CDR2 SYDVKM. The J segment lost 4 bases and the V segment lost 6 bases, leaving 4 bases of the junction unmatched. In DNA, the CDR3 is TGTGCCAGCAGAAGCCAGGGGGCAGATACGCAGTATTTT. Translation: CASRSQGADTQYF. The full variable domain, its missing parts supplied by reference TRBV28 and TRBJ2-3, is DVKVTQSSRYLVKRTGEKVFLECVQDMDHENMFWYRQDPGLGLRLIYFSYDVKMKEKGDIPEGYSVSREKKERFSLILESASTNQTSMYLCASRSQGADTQYFGPGTRLTVL.

This clonotype has a handful of counts. The chain links TRBV6-6 to TRBJ2-1; D gene uncertain. The CDR3 consists of 16 residues. CDR1 and CDR2 (germline): MNHNY, SVGAGI (reference sequence). The V end was cut by 5 bases, the J end by 1 base, with 15 bases between. Here the CDR3 DNA reads TGTGCCAGCAGTCCGCCTCGGCAACTGTCCTACAATGAGCAGTTCTTC. This translates into CASSPPRQLSYNEQFF.

The chain has TRBV4-1 and TRBJ1-1; D not resolved. V was pared by 4 bases and J by 0 bases, with 12 bases between. CDR3 length: 15 residues. The V gene's germline CDR1 is MGHRA and CDR2 YSYEKL. CDR3 nucleotides: TGCGCCAGCAGCCGAGACACCTCGATGAACACTGAAGCTTTCTTT. The encoded protein is CASSRDTSMNTEAFF.

The rearrangement uses TRBV20-1 and TRBJ2-6, with 9 positions matching TRBD1. J was trimmed by 2 bases and V by 6 bases; bases with no gene match: 8. The CDR3 loop spans 16 amino acids. The germline gives CDR1 DFQATT, CDR2 SNEGSKA (reference sequence). In DNA, the CDR3 is TGCAGTGCAGGGCTGGGACAGGGAACTGGGGCCAACGTCCTGACTTTC. Translation: CSAGLGQGTGANVLTF.

A note on this clonotype: The junction and the germline gene differ at one end; a read error may be behind it. The chain joins TRBV27 to TRBJ2-3; TRBD2 is a possible D gene (5 bases). CDR3 length: 13 amino acids. Germline CDR1 and CDR2: MNHEY and SMNVEV (reference sequence). The DNA of the CDR3 is TGTGTCAGCAGTCACCCACTAGCAGATACGCAGTATTTT. It translates to CVSSHPLADTQYF.

This chain joins TRBV5-1 and TRBJ2-1; TRBD2 matches at 9 bases. Losses at the gene ends were 2 bases for V and 6 bases for J; bases not matched to a gene: 15. The CDR3 spans 18 residues. CDR1 is SGHRS and CDR2 is YFSETQ in the germline V gene. The CDR3: CASSFRTAGTSIRNEQFF. DNA of the CDR3: TGCGCCAGCAGCTTCCGGACCGCCGGGACTAGCATTCGCAATGAGCAGTTCTTC.

The rearrangement joins TRBV4-1 to TRBJ2-3; 10 bases line up with TRBD2. J gave up 2 bases and V 4 bases, and 12 bases lay outside the gene matches. The CDR3 sequence is 18 residues long. CDR1 is MGHRA, CDR2 YSYEKL, per germline. The CDR3 sequence: CASSPPPGLAVNTDTQYF. The DNA of the CDR3 is TGCGCCAGCAGCCCCCCTCCTGGACTAGCGGTGAACACAGATACGCAGTATTTT.

The chain couples TRBV20-1 to TRBJ2-5; possibly TRBD2 for D (7 bases). Looked up from germline, CDR1 is DFQATT and CDR2 is SNEGSKA (reference sequence). The CDR3 loop spans 13 amino acids. The V gene lost 6 bases and the J gene lost 4 bases, with 15 bases spanning the gap. CDR3 in amino acids: CSAQRGGAETQYF. CDR3 in DNA: TGCAGTGCCCAAAGAGGGGGGGCAGAGACCCAGTACTTC.

In this sample, this clonotype turned up a few times. The CDR3 protein is CASSLAGTASGGYTF. In DNA form, the CDR3 reads TGCGCCAGCAGCTTGGCCGGGACGGCGTCGGGAGGCTACACCTTC. This chain connects TRBV5-1 to TRBJ1-2; perhaps TRBD1 as D (5 bases). The CDR3 contains 15 residues. CDR1 and CDR2 (germline): SGHRS, YFSETQ. Trimming shortened V by 0 bases and J by 8 bases, and 17 bases separated the two germline ends.

As to this clonotype: This may come from a read error, since a much larger clone is one base off. The CDR3 loop is CSATTMGDSWEQFF. The CDR3, as DNA: TGCAGCGCCACCACTATGGGGGATTCGTGGGAGCAGTTCTTC. The chain uses TRBV29-1 and TRBJ2-1, with D perhaps being TRBD1 or TRBD2 (5 bases each). CDR3 length: 14 amino acids. Trimming left V 7 bases short and J 10 bases short, with 23 bases between. Germline V gives CDR1 SQVTM, CDR2 ANQGSEA.